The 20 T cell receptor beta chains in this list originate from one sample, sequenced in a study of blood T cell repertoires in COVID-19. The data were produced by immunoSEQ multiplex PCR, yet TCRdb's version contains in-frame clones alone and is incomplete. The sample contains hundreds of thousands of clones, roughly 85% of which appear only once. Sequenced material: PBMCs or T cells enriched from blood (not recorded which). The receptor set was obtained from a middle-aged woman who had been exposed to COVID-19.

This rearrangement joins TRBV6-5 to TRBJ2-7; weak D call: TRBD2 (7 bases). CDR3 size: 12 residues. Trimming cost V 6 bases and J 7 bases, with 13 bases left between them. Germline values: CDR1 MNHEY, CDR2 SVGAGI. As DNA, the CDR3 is TGTGCCAGCAGCCGGGGGGCCCGAGAGCAGTACTTC. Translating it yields CASSRGAREQYF.

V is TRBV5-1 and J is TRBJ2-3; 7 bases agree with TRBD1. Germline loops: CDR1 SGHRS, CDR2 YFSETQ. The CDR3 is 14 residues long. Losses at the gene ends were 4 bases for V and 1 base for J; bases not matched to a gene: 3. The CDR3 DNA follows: TGCGCCAGCAGCCCTGACAGGGGCACAGATACGCAGTATTTT. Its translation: CASSPDRGTDTQYF. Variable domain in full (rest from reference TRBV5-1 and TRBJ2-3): KAGVTQTPRYLIKTRGQQVTLSCSPISGHRSVSWYQQTPGQGLQFLFEYFSETQRNKGNFPGRFSGRQFSNSRSEMNVSTLELGDSALYLCASSPDRGTDTQYFGPGTRLTVL.

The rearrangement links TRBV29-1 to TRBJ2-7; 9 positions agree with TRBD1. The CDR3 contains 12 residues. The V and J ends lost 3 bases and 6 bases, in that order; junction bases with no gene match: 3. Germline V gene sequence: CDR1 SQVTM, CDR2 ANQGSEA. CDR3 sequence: CSVEDRGGEQYF. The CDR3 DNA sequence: TGCAGCGTTGAGGACAGGGGTGGCGAGCAGTACTTC.

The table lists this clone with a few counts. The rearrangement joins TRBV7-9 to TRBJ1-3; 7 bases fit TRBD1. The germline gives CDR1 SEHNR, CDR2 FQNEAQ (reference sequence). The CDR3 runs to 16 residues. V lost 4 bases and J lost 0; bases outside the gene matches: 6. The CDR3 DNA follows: TGTGCCAGCAGCTGGGACAGCCGGAGCTCTGGAAACACCATATATTTT. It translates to CASSWDSRSSGNTIYF.

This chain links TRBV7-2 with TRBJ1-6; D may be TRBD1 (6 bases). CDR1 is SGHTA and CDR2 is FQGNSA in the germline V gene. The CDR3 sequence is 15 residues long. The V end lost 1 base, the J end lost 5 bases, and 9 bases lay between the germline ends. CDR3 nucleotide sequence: TGTGCCAGCAGCTTAGTGGGGGCTGATAATTCACCCCTCCACTTT. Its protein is CASSLVGADNSPLHF.

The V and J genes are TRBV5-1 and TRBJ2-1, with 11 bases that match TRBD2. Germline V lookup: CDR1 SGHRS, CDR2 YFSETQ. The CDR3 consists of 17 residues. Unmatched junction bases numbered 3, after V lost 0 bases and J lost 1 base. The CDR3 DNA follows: TGCGCCAGCAGCTTGGGGCCTAGCGGGGGGTCCTACAATGAGCAGTTCTTC. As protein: CASSLGPSGGSYNEQFF.

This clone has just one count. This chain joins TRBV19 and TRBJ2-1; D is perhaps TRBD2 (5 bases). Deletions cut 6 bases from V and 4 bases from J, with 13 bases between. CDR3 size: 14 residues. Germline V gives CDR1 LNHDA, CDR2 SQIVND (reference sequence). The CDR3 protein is CASSALGPYNEQFF. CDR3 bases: TGTGCCAGTAGCGCACTAGGCCCTTACAATGAGCAGTTCTTC.

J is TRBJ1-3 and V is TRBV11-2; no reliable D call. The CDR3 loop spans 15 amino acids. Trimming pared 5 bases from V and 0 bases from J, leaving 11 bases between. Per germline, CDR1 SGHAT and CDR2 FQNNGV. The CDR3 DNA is TGTGCCAGCAGCCCTATTCGGGGCTCTGGAAACACCATATATTTT. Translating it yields CASSPIRGSGNTIYF.

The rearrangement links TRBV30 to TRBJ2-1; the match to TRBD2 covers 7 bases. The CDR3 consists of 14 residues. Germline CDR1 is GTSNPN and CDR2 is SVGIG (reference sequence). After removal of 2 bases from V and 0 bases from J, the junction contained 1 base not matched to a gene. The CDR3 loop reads CAWSRTSSYNEQFF. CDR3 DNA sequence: TGTGCCTGGAGTAGGACTAGCTCCTACAATGAGCAGTTCTTC.

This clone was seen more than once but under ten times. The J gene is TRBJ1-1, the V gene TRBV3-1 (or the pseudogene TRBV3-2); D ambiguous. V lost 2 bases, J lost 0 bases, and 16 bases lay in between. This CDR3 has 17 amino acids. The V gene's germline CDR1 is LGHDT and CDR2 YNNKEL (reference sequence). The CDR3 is CASSQNYQAHMNTEAFF. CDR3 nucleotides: TGTGCCAGCAGCCAAAATTACCAGGCACACATGAACACTGAAGCTTTCTTT.

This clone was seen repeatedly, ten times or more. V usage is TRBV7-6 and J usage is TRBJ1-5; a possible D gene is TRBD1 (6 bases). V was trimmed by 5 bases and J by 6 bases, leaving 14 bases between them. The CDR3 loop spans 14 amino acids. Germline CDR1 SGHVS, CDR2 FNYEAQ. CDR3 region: CASSPTSGVQPQHF. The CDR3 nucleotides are TGTGCCAGCAGCCCAACCTCAGGGGTTCAGCCCCAGCATTTT.

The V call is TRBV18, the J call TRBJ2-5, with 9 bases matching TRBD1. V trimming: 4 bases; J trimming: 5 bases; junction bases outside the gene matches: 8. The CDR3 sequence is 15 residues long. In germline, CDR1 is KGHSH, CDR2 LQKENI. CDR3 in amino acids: CASSRQGQGEETQYF. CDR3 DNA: TGTGCCAGCTCACGGCAGGGACAGGGAGAGGAGACCCAGTACTTC.

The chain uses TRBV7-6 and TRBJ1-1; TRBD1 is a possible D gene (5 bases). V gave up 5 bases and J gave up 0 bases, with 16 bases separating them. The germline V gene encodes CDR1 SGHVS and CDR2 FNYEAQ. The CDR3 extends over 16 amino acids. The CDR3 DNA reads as TGTGCCAGCAGCGGCCAGTGGGAGGGACTGAACACTGAAGCTTTCTTT. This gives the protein CASSGQWEGLNTEAFF.

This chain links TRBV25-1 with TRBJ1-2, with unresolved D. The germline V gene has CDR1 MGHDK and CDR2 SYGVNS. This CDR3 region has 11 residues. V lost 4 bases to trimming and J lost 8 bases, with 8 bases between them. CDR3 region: CASSAGWGYTF. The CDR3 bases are TGTGCCAGCAGTGCGGGTTGGGGCTACACCTTC.

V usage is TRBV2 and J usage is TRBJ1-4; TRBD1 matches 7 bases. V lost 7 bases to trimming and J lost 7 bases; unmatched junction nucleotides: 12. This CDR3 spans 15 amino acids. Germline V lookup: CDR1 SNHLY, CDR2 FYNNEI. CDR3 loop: CASTKSTGKGEKLFF. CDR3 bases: TGTGCCAGCACCAAGTCGACAGGGAAGGGTGAAAAACTGTTTTTT.

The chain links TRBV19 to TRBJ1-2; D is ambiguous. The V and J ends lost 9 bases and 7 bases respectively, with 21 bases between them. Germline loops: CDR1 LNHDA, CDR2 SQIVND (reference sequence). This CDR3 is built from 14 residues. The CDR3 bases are TGTGCCAGCCTCTCGGGATCCCTATTAGGTGGCTACACCTTC. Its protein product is CASLSGSLLGGYTF.

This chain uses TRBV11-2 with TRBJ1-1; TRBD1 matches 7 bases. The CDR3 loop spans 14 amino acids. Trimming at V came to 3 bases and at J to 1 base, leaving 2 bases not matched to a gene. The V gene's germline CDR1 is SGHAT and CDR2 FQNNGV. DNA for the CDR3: TGTGCCAGCAGCTTCGACAGGGCGAACACTGAAGCTTTCTTT. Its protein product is CASSFDRANTEAFF.

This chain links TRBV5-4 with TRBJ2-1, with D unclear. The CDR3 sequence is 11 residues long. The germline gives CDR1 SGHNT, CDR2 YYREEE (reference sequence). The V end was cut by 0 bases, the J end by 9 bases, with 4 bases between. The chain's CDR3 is CASSLVREQFF. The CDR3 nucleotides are TGTGCCAGCAGCTTGGTTCGTGAGCAGTTCTTC.

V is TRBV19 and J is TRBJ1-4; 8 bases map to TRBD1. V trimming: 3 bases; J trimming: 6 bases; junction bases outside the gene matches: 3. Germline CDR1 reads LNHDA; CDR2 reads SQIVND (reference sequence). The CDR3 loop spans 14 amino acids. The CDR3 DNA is TGTGCCAGTAGTATCAGGGGGCGCGATGAAAAACTGTTTTTT. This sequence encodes CASSIRGRDEKLFF. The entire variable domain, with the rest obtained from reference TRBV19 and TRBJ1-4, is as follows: DGGITQSPKYLFRKEGQNVTLSCEQNLNHDAMYWYRQDPGQGLRLIYYSQIVNDFQKGDIAEGYSVSREKKESFPLTVTSAQKNPTAFYLCASSIRGRDEKLFFGSGTQLSVL.

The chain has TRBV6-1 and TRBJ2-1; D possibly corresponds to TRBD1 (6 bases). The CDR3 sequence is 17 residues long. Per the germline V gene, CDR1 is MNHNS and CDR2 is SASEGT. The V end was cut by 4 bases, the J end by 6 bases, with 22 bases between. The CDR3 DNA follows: TGTGCCAGCAGTGGCCCACAGGGTCCTCGGTCCGGCAATGAGCAGTTCTTC. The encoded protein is CASSGPQGPRSGNEQFF.